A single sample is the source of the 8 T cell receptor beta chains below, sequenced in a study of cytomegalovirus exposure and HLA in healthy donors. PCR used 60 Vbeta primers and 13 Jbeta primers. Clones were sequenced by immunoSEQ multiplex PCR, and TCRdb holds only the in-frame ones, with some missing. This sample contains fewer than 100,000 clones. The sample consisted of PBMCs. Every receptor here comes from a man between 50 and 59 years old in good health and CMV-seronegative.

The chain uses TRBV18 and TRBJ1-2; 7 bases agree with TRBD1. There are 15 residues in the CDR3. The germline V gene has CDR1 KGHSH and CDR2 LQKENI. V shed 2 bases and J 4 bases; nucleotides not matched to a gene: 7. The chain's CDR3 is CASSPGQGEGYGYTF. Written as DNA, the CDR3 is TGTGCCAGCTCACCAGGCCAGGGGGAAGGCTATGGCTACACCTTC. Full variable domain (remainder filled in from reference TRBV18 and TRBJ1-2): NAGVMQNPRHLVRRRGQEARLRCSPMKGHSHVYWYRQLPEEGLKFMVYLQKENIIDESGMPKERFSAEFPKEGPSILRIQQVVRGDSAAYFCASSPGQGEGYGYTFGSGTRLTVV.

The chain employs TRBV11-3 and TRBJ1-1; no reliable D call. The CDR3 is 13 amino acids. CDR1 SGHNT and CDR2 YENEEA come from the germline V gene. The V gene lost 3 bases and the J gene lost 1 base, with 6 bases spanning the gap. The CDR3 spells CASSFTGNTEAFF. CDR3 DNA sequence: TGTGCCAGCAGCTTCACCGGGAACACTGAAGCTTTCTTT.

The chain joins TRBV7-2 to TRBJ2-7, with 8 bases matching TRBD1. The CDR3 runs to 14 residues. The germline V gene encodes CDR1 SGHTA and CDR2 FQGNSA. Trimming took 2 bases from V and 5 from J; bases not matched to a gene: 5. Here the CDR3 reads CASSLSRGLDEQYF. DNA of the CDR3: TGTGCCAGCAGCTTATCCAGGGGGCTGGACGAGCAGTACTTC.

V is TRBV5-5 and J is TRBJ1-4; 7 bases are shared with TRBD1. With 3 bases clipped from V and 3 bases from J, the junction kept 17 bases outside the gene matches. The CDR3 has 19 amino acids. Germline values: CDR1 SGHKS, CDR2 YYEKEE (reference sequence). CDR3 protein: CASSSGDSRRARSNEKLFF. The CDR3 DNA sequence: TGTGCCAGCAGCTCCGGGGACAGCAGACGCGCTAGGTCTAATGAAAAACTGTTTTTT.

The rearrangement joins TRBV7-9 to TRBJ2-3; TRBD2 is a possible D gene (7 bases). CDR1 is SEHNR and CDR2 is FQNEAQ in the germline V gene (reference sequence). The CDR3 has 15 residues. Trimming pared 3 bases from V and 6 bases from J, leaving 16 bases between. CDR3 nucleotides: TGTGCCAGCAGCTTTGTGGTGGGGGGGGCCGATACGCAGTATTTT. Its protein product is CASSFVVGGADTQYF.

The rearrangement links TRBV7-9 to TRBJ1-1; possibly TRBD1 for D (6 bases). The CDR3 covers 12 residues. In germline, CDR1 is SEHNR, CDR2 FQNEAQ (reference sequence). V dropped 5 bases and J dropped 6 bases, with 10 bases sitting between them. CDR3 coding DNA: TGTGCCAGCAGCCGACAGGCCCCTGAAGCTTTCTTT. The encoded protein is CASSRQAPEAFF.

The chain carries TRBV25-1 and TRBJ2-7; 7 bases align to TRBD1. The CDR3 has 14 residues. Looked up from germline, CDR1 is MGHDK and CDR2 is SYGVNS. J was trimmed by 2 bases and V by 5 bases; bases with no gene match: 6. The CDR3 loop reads CASSSRTGPYEQYF. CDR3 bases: TGTGCCAGCAGTTCCCGGACAGGACCCTACGAGCAGTACTTC.

CDR3 DNA sequence: TGCAGCGTTGGGCCCCTTTATACAGAGACCCAGTACTTC. Translation: CSVGPLYTETQYF. The rearrangement joins TRBV29-1 to TRBJ2-5; no firm D call. The CDR3 contains 13 residues. The V gene's germline CDR1 is SQVTM and CDR2 ANQGSEA. Trimming left V 4 bases short and J 4 bases short, with 13 bases between. Using reference TRBV29-1 and TRBJ2-5 for the parts outside the CDR3, the full variable domain is SAVISQKPSRDICQRGTSLTIQCQVDSQVTMMFWYRQQPGQSLTLIATANQGSEATYESGFVIDKFPISRPNLTFSTLTVSNMSPEDSSIYLCSVGPLYTETQYFGPGTRLLVL.